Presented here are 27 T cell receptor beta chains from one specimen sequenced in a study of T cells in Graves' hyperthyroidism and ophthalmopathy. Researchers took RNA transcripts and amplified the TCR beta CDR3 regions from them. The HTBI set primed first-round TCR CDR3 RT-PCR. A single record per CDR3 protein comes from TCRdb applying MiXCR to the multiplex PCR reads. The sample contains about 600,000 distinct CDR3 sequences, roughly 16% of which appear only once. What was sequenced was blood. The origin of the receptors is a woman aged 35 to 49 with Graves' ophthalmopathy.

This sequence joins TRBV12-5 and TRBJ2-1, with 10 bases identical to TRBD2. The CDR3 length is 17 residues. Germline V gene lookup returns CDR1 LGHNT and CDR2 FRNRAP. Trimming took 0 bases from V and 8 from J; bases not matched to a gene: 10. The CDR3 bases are TGTGCTAGTGGTTTGGTCCTTAACCTAGCGGGGGAATATGAGCAGTTCTTC. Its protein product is CASGLVLNLAGEYEQFF. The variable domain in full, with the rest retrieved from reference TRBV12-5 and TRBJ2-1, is DARVTQTPRHKVTEMGQEVTMRCQPILGHNTVFWYRQTMMQGLELLAYFRNRAPLDDSGMPKDRFSAEMPDATLATLKIQPSEPRDSAVYFCASGLVLNLAGEYEQFFGPGTRLTVL.

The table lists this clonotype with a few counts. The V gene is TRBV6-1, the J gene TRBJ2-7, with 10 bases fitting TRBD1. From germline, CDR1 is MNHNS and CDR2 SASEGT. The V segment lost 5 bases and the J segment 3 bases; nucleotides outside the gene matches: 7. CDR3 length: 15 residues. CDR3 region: CASSTPGQGFYEQYF. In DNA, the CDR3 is TGTGCCAGCAGTACCCCGGGACAGGGGTTCTACGAGCAGTACTTC.

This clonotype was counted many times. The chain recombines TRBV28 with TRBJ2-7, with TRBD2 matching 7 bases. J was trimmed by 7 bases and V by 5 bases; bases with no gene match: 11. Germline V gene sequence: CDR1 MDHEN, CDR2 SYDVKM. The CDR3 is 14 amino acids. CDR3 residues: CASSPVTSSGEQYF. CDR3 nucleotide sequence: TGTGCCAGCAGTCCCGTGACTAGCTCGGGGGAGCAGTACTTC.

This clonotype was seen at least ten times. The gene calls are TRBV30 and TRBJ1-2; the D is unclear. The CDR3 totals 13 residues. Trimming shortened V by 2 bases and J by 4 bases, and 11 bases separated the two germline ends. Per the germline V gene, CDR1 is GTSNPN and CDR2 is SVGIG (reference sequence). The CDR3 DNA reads TGTGCCTGGAGTCCCCCAGTCATCTATGGCTACACCTTC. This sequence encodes CAWSPPVIYGYTF.

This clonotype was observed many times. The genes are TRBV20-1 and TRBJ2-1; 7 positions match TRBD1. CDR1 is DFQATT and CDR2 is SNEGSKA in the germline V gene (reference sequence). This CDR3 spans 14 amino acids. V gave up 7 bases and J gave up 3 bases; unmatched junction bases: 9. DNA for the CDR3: TGCAGTGGCCGTCCCCGGGACAGCTACAATGAGCAGTTCTTC. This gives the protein CSGRPRDSYNEQFF.

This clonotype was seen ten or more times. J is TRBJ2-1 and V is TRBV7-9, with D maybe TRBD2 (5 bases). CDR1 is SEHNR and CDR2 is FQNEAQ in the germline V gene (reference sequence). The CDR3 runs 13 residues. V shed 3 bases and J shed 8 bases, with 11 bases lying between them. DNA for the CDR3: TGTGCCAGCAGCTTGGACTTTAGGGATGAGCAGTTCTTC. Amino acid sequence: CASSLDFRDEQFF.

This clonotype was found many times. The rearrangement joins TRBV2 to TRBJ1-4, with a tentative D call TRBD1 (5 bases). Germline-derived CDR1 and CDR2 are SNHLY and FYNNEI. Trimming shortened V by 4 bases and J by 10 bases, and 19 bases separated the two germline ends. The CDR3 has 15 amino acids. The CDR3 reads CASSGPTDRTGKLFF. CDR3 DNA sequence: TGTGCCAGCAGTGGACCGACAGATCGCACGGGAAAACTGTTTTTT.

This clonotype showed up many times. Here the CDR3 reads CASSQGAQTGEGEKLFF. Written as DNA, the CDR3 is TGTGCCAGCAGCCAAGGGGCCCAGACCGGTGAGGGTGAAAAACTGTTTTTT. This rearrangement joins TRBV3-1 to TRBJ1-4; no clear D gene. The CDR3 is 17 amino acids. In germline, CDR1 is LGHDT, CDR2 YNNKEL (reference sequence). The V end was cut by 1 base, the J end by 7 bases, with 19 bases between. Supplemented by reference TRBV3-1 and TRBJ1-4, the full variable domain reads DTAVSQTPKYLVTQMGNDKSIKCEQNLGHDTMYWYKQDSKKFLKIMFSYNNKELIINETVPNRFSPKSPDKAHLNLHINSLELGDSAVYFCASSQGAQTGEGEKLFFGSGTQLSVL.

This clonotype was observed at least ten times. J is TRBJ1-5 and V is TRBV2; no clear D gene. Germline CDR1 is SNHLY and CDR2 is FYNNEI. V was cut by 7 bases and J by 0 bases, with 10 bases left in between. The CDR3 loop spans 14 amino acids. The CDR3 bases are TGTGCCAGCACCTGGGCTTATAGCAATCAGCCCCAGCATTTT. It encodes CASTWAYSNQPQHF.

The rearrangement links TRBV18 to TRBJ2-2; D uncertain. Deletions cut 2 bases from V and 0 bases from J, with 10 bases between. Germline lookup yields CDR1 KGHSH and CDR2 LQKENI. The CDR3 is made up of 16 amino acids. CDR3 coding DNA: TGTGCCAGCTCACCAAGAGCAGCCGCGAACACCGGGGAGCTGTTTTTT. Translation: CASSPRAAANTGELFF.

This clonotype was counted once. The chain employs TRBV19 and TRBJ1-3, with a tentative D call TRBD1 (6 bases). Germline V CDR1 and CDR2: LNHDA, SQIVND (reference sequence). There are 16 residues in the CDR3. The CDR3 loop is CVTSRGGAGSGNTIYF. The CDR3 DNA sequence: TGTGTCACCAGTCGGGGGGGCGCAGGATCTGGAAACACCATATATTTT.

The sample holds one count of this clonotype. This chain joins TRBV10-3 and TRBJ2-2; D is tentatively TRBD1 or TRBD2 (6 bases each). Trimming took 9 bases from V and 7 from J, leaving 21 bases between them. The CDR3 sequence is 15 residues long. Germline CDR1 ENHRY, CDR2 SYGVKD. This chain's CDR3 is CAMRGETVAGGELFF. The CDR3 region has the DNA TGTGCCATGAGGGGGGAGACCGTTGCGGGCGGGGAGCTGTTTTTT.

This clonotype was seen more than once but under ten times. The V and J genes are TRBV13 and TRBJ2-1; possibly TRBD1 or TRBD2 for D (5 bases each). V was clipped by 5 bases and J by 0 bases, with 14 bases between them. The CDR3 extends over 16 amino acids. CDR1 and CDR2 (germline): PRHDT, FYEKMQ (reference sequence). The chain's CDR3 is CASSVPGPRSYNEQFF. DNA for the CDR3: TGTGCCAGCAGCGTACCGGGACCTCGCTCCTACAATGAGCAGTTCTTC.

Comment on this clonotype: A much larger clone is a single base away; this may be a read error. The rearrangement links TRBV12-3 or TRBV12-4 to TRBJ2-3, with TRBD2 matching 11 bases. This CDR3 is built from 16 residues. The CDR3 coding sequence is TGTGCCAACAGTTCCACTAGCGGGGGCCTCACAGATACGCAGTATTTT. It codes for CANSSTSGGLTDTQYF.

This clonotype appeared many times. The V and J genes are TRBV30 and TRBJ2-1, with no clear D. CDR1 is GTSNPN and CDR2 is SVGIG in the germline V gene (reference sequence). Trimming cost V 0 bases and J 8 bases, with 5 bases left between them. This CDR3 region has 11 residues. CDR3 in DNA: TGTGCCTGGAGTGTTTTCGATGAGCAGTTCTTC. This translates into CAWSVFDEQFF.

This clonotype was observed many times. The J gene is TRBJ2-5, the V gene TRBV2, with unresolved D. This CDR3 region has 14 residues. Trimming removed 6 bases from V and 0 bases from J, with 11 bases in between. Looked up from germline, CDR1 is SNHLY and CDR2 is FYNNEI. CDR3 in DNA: TGTGCCAGCAGGGGTCTTGTCTACCAAGAGACCCAGTACTTC. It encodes CASRGLVYQETQYF. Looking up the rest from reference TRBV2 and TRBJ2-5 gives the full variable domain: EPEVTQTPSHQVTQMGQEVILRCVPISNHLYFYWYRQILGQKVEFLVSFYNNEISEKSEIFDDQFSVERPDGSNFTLKIRSTKLEDSAMYFCASRGLVYQETQYFGPGTRLLVL.

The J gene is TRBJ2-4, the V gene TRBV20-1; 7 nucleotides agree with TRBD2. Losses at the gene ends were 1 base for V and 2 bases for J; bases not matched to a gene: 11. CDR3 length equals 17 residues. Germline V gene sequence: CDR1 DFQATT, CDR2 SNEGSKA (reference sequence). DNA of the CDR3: TGCAGTGCTAGAGTCGCTAGCGGATCTATAACCAAAAACATTCAGTACTTC. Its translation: CSARVASGSITKNIQYF.

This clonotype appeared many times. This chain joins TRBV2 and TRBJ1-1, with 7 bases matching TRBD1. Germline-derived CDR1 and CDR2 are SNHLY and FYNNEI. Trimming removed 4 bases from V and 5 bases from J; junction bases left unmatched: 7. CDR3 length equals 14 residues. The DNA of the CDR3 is TGTGCCAGCAGTGGACAGGGTTCGGGGACTGAAGCTTTCTTT. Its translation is CASSGQGSGTEAFF.

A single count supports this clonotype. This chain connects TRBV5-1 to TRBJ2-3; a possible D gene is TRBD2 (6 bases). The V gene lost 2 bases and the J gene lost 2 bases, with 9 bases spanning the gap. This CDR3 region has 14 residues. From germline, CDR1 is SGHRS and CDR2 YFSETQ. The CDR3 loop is CASSFGGDTDTQYF. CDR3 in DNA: TGCGCCAGCAGCTTCGGGGGTGACACAGATACGCAGTATTTT.

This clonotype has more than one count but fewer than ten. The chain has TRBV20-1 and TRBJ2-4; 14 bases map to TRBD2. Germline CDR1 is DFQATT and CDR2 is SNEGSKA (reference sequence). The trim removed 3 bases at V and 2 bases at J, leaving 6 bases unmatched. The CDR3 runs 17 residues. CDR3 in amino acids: CSASWTSGRHPKNIQYF. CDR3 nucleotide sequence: TGCAGTGCTAGCTGGACTAGCGGGAGGCATCCCAAAAACATTCAGTACTTC.

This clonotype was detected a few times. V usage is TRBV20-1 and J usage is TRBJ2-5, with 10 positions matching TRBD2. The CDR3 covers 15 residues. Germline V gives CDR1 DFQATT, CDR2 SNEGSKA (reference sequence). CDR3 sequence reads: CSVHLAGVLQETQYF. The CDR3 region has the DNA TGCAGCGTCCACCTAGCGGGGGTACTACAAGAGACCCAGTACTTC.

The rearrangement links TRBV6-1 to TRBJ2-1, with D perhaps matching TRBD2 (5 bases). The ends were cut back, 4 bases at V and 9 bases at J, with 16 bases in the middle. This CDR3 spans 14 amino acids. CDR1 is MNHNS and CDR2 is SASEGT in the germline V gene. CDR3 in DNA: TGTGCCAGCAGTGCCTACAGCAGTGAGGGTGAGCAGTTCTTC. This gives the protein CASSAYSSEGEQFF.

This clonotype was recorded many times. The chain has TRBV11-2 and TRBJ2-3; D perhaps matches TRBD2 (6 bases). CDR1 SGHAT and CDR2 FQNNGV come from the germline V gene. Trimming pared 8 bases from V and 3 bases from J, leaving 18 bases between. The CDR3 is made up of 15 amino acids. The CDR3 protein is CASANEGRFTDTQYF. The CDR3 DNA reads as TGTGCCAGCGCTAACGAAGGGAGGTTTACAGATACGCAGTATTTT.

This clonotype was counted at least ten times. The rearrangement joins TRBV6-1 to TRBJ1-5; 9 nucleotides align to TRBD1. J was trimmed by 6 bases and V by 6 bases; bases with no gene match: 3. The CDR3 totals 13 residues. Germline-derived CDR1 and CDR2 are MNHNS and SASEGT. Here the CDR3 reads CASRRDRAQPQHF. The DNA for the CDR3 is TGTGCCAGCAGACGGGACAGGGCTCAGCCCCAGCATTTT.

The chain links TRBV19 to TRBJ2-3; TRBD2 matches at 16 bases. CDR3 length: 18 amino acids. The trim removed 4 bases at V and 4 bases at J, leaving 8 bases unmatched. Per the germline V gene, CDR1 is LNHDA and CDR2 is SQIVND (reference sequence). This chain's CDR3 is CASSTGTSGRARADTQYF. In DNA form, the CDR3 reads TGTGCCAGTAGTACCGGGACTAGCGGGAGGGCGCGCGCAGATACGCAGTATTTT.

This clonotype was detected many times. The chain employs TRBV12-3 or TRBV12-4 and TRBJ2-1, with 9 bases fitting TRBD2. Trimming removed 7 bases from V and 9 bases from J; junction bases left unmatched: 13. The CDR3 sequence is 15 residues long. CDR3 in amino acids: CASIRSGRGVGEQFF. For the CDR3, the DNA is TGTGCCAGCATCCGTAGCGGGAGAGGGGTCGGTGAGCAGTTCTTC.

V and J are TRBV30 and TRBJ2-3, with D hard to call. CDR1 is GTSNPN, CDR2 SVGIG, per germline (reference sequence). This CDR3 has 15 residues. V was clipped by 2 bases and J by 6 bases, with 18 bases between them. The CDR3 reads CAWSTRHGDGDTQYF. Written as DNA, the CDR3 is TGTGCCTGGAGTACACGCCACGGTGATGGGGATACGCAGTATTTT. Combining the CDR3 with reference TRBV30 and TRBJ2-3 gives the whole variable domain SQTIHQWPATLVQPVGSPLSLECTVEGTSNPNLYWYRQAAGRGLQLLFYSVGIGQISSEVPQNLSASRPQDRQFILSSKKLLLSDSGFYLCAWSTRHGDGDTQYFGPGTRLTVL.